This TCR beta chain came from a study of blood T cells in healthy people across ages. Investigators took around 10 milliliters of peripheral blood from every donor. The amount of total RNA extracted per sample was at least 6 micrograms. The CDR3 has 18 residues. The germline V gene encodes CDR1 LGHDT and CDR2 YNNKEL (reference sequence). For the second PCR, which ran for about 6 to 11 cycles, a sample-barcoded 5' primer and a J-beta primer mix were used. CDR3-containing paired-end reads numbered at least 2.5 million in each sample. TCRdb ran MiXCR on the 5' RACE reads and lists one entry per CDR3 protein. The profile shows about 900,000 distinct CDR3 sequences, roughly 43% of them singletons.

Sequences were obtained from blood. This chain uses TRBV3-1 with TRBJ2-5, with 8 bases that match TRBD2. The J call may be incorrect, as the DNA end agrees better with TRBJ2-7. The sequence derives from a young man in good health. CDR3 sequence reads: CASSLRVAGLLLFYEQYF. CDR3 DNA: TGTGCCAGCAGCCTTCGGGTAGCGGGGCTTCTATTGTTCTACGAGCAGTACTTC.